The present entry profiles one T cell receptor beta chain with its context. Its target is not known. This sample stems from a study of cytomegalovirus exposure and HLA in healthy donors. Looking at the study overall: The roughly 130 validation repertoires used the same platform as the roughly 700 first-cohort repertoires (as reported by a later analysis).

Clones were sequenced by immunoSEQ multiplex PCR, and TCRdb holds only the in-frame ones, with some missing. Here the sample spans more than 65,000 clones, 95% to 97% being singletons. Germline V gives CDR1 LNHDA, CDR2 SQIVND (reference sequence). The CDR3 extends over 16 amino acids. V gave up 5 bases and J gave up 6 bases; unmatched junction bases: 9. Regarding the study as a whole: The study flagged roughly 160 TCR beta chains as cytomegalovirus-associated.

The TCR originated in a woman aged 18 to 35 in good health and CMV-seronegative. The source material was PBMCs. The chain couples TRBV19 to TRBJ2-1; 11 nucleotides agree with TRBD2. CDR3 sequence: CASSASTSGMTNEQFF. CDR3 bases: TGTGCCAGTAGTGCCTCGACTAGCGGGATGACCAATGAGCAGTTCTTC.